These 3 T cell receptor beta chains came from one sample sequenced in a study of T cells expressing NK-cell markers. After re-calling the 5' RACE reads, TCRdb lists one entry per CDR3 protein, DNA absent. This table lists more than 400,000 distinct CDR3 sequences. Sequencing was carried out using blood T cells: a sorted CD56 or NKG2C T cell subset, CD4+ or CD8+ T cells, or bulk PBMC T cells (not recorded which). These receptors were collected from a woman aged 18 to 75 in good health.

The V call is TRBV18, the J call TRBJ1-1; no DNA is available, so the TRBD1 call from TCRdb remains unchecked. CDR1 is KGHSH and CDR2 is LQKENI in the germline V gene. The CDR3 is 14 residues long. CDR3 sequence reads: CASSAGQGATEAFF.

The V gene is TRBV7-2, the J gene TRBJ2-5. This CDR3 contains 12 residues. Per the germline V gene, CDR1 is SGHTA and CDR2 is FQGNSA. The CDR3 reads CASSRLKETQYF.

The CDR3 loop is CASSSVGGSYEQYF. The rearrangement links TRBV11-2 to TRBJ2-7; TCRdb indicates TRBD1, and absent DNA this call remains unverified. The CDR3 loop spans 14 amino acids. Germline V gives CDR1 SGHAT, CDR2 FQNNGV.